These 10 T cell receptor delta chains originate from one sample sequenced in a study of gamma-delta chains in newborns, infants, children. TCRdb reanalysed the reads via CATT. The sample consists of more than 6,000 delta-chain clones, approximately 10% of them appearing once. Sequencing was done on a sample of blood. These receptors all come from a child who was a newborn, infant or young child, either healthy, febrile or measles-vaccinated (not recorded which).

This clone was counted between two and nine times. The TCRdb record carries a much larger clone's protein, which differs from this DNA's translation at residue 3; a read error is the likely cause, and the protein listed here is the DNA translation. The chain is built from TRDV2 and TRDJ1, with D uncertain. No J segment appears in TCRdb, so it was assigned here by matching the sequence to germline. Looked up from germline, CDR1 is GEAIGNYY and CDR2 is EKD. This CDR3 has 15 residues. The CDR3 region is CAGDTVDSPSDKLIF. The CDR3 bases are TGTGCCGGTGACACGGTCGATTCCCCGAGCGATAAACTCATCTTT.

This clone was counted between two and nine times. Other nucleotide sequences in the sample specify the same CDR3. The V call is TRDV3, the J call TRDJ1; D perhaps matches TRDD3 (5 bases). CDR3 length: 14 amino acids. Per the germline V gene, CDR1 is TVYSNPD and CDR2 is GDNSRS (reference sequence). Trimming removed 3 bases at V and 0 bases at J, with 14 bases between. CDR3 amino acids: CAFSISWDTDKLIF. CDR3 nucleotides: TGTGCCTTCTCAATATCCTGGGACACCGATAAACTCATCTTT.

The CDR3 protein is CACDTGGPVLGWGMPNTAQLFF. The CDR3 DNA reads as TGTGCCTGTGACACCGGGGGTCCGGTATTGGGCTGGGGGATGCCTAATACAGCACAACTCTTCTTT. J is TRDJ2 and V is TRDV2, with 9 bases matching TRDD3. TCRdb lists no J gene, so it was determined here by aligning the DNA to germline. J gave up 5 bases and V 0 bases, and 24 bases lay outside the gene matches. The CDR3 is 22 residues long. Germline CDR1 GEAIGNYY, CDR2 EKD.

A few counts support this clone. The J gene is TRDJ2, the V gene TRDV2, with 7 bases that match TRDD3. CDR1 is GEAIGNYY and CDR2 is EKD in the germline V gene. J was trimmed by 13 bases and V by 0 bases; bases with no gene match: 7. The CDR3 covers 13 residues. This chain's CDR3 is CACDTWGTSTLFF. The CDR3 bases are TGTGCCTGTGACACCTGGGGGACATCAACACTCTTCTTT.

This clone counts as medium-sized. The chain employs TRDV2 and TRDJ1; 10 bases map to TRDD3. CDR3 length: 16 amino acids. The trim removed 1 base at V and 2 bases at J, leaving 6 bases unmatched. Germline assignment: CDR1 GEAIGNYY and CDR2 EKD. In DNA form, the CDR3 reads TGTGCCTGTGACACGATGGGGGATACAGTAACCGATAAACTCATCTTT. Protein: CACDTMGDTVTDKLIF.

In its sample, this clone is medium-sized. Other DNA sequences in this specimen translate into the identical CDR3. The CDR3 sequence is CACDSLLGSNHATDKLIF. CDR3 DNA sequence: TGTGCCTGTGACTCCCTACTGGGGAGCAACCACGCCACCGATAAACTCATCTTT. The chain combines TRDV2 with TRDJ1; 7 nucleotides line up with TRDD3. The junction had 16 bases not matched to a gene; V was cut back by 3 bases and J by 1 base. Germline CDR1 GEAIGNYY, CDR2 EKD. The CDR3 length is 18 residues.

In the case of this clone: A much larger clone sits a single nucleotide away, making a read error possible. The rearrangement links TRDV2 to TRDJ3, with TRDD3 identical over 11 bases. V lost 1 base to trimming and J lost 0 bases; unmatched junction nucleotides: 4. Germline lookup yields CDR1 GEAIGNYY and CDR2 EKD. This CDR3 spans 19 amino acids. The CDR3 protein is CACDTGGYAISWDTRQMFF. DNA of the CDR3: TGTGCCTGTGACACTGGGGGATACGCGATCTCCTGGGACACCCGACAGATGTTTTTC.

This clone has only a few counts. A far more abundant clone sits one base away, making this likely a read error. The chain combines TRDV2 with TRDJ1, with 7 bases that match TRDD3. CDR1 is GEAIGNYY, CDR2 EKD, per germline. The CDR3 runs to 18 residues. The V segment lost 0 bases and the J segment 6 bases; nucleotides outside the gene matches: 18. The CDR3 protein is CACDTLPHGGDSTNKLIF. CDR3 DNA: TGTGCCTGTGACACCCTTCCCCATGGGGGAGATTCGACCAATAAACTCATCTTT.

The chain joins TRDV2 to TRDJ1; 8 bases are shared with TRDD3. Germline CDR1 GEAIGNYY, CDR2 EKD. J lost 0 bases, V lost 3 bases, and 20 bases had no gene match. This CDR3 spans 20 amino acids. The CDR3 DNA is TGTGCCTGTGACGCTCTGGCTGGGGGACACGTTGACCTCCACACCGATAAACTCATCTTT. Its protein is CACDALAGGHVDLHTDKLIF.

This clone has only a few counts. J is TRDJ1 and V is TRDV2, with D unresolved. Germline V gives CDR1 GEAIGNYY, CDR2 EKD. Trimming shortened V by 3 bases and J by 4 bases, and 14 bases separated the two germline ends. The length of the CDR3 is 14 residues. The CDR3 DNA reads TGTGCCTGTGACTCTTTGCAGGACAGCGATAAACTCATCTTT. Encoded protein: CACDSLQDSDKLIF.